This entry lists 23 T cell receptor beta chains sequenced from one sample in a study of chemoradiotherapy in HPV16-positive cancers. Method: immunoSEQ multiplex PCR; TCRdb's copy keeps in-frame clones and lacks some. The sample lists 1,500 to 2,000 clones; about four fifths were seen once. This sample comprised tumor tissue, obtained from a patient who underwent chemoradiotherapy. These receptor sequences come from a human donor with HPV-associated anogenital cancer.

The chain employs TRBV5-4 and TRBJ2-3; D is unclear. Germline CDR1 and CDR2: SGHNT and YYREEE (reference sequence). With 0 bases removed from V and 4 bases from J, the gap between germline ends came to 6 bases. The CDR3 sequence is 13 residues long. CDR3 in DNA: TGTGCCAGCAGCTTGGCCTCGTCAGATACGCAGTATTTT. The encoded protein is CASSLASSDTQYF.

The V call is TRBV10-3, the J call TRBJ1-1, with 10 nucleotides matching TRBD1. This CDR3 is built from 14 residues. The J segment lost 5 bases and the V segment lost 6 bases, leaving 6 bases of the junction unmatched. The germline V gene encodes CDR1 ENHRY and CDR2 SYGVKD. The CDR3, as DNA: TGTGCCATCAGGAACCGGGACAGGGGTACTGAAGCTTTCTTT. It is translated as CAIRNRDRGTEAFF.

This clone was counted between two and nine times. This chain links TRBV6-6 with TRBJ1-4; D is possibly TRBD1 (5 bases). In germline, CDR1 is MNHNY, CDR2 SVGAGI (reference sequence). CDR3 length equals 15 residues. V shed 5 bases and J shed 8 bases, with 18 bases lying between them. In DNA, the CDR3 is TGTGCCAGCAGTGCCGTCCAGGGCGGTGAAGAAAAACTGTTTTTT. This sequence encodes CASSAVQGGEEKLFF.

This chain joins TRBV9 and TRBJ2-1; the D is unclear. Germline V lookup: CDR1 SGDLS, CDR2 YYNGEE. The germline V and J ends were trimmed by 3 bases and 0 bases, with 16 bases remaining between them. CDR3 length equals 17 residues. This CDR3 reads CASSDHTDLSSYNEQFF. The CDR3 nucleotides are TGTGCCAGCAGCGATCACACAGACCTAAGCTCCTACAATGAGCAGTTCTTC. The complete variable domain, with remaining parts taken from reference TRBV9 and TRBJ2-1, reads DSGVTQTPKHLITATGQRVTLRCSPRSGDLSVYWYQQSLDQGLQFLIQYYNGEERAKGNILERFSAQQFPDLHSELNLSSLELGDSALYFCASSDHTDLSSYNEQFFGPGTRLTVL.

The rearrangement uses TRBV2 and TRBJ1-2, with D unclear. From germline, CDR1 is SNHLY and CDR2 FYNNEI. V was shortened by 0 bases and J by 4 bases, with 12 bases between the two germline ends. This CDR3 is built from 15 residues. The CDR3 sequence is CASSEALSTAYGYTF. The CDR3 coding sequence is TGTGCCAGCAGTGAAGCGCTTAGTACAGCCTATGGCTACACCTTC.

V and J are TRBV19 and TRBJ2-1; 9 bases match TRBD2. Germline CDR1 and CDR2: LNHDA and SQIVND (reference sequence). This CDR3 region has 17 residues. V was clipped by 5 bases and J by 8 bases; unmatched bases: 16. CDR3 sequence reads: CASSPPGGGRVIDEQFF. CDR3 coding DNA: TGTGCCAGTAGTCCCCCAGGAGGCGGGAGGGTGATCGATGAGCAGTTCTTC.

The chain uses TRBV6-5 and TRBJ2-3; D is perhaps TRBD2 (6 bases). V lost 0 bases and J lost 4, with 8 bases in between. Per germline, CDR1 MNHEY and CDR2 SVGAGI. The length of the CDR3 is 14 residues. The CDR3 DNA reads TGTGCCAGCAGTTACTCAGGGACTCCAGATACGCAGTATTTT. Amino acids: CASSYSGTPDTQYF.

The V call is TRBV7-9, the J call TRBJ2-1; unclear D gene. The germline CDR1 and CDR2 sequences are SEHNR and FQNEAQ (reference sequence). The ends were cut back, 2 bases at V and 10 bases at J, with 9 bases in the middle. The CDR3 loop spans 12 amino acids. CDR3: CASSLLLREQFF. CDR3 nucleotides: TGTGCCAGCAGCTTACTCTTGCGGGAGCAGTTCTTC. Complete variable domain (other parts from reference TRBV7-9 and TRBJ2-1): DTGVSQNPRHKITKRGQNVTFRCDPISEHNRLYWYRQTLGQGPEFLTYFQNEAQLEKSRLLSDRFSAERPKGSFSTLEIQRTEQGDSAMYLCASSLLLREQFFGPGTRLTVL.

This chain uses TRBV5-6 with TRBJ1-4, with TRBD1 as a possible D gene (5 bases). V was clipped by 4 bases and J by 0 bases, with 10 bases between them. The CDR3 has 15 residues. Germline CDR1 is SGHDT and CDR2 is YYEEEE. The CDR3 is CASSRGRATNEKLFF. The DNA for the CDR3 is TGTGCCAGCAGCCGGGGGAGGGCAACTAATGAAAAACTGTTTTTT.

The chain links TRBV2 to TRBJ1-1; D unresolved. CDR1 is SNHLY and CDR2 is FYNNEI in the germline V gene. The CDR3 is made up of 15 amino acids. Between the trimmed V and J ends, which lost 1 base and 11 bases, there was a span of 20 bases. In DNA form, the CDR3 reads TGTGCCAGCAGTGAAGGAGCCGTATTGCCGTCCGTGGCTTTCTTT. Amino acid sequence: CASSEGAVLPSVAFF.

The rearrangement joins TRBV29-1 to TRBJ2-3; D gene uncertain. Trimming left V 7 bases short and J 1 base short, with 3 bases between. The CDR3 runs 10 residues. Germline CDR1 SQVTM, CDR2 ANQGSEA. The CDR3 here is CSGGTDTQYF. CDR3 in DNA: TGCAGCGGGGGCACAGATACGCAGTATTTT.

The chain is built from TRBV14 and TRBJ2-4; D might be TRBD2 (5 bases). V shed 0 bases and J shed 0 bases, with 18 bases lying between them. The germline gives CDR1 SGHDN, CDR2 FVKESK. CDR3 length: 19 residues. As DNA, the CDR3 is TGTGCCAGCAGCCAAGATAACTGGGGAGCCGTTGGAGCCAAAAACATTCAGTACTTC. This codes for CASSQDNWGAVGAKNIQYF.

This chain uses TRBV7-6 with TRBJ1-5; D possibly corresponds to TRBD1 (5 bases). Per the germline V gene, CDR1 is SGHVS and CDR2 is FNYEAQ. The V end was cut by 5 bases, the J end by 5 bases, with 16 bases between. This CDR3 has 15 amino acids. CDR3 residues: CASSPDSRAYQPQHF. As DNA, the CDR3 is TGTGCCAGCAGCCCCGACTCCAGGGCCTATCAGCCCCAGCATTTT. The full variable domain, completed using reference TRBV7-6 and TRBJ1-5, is GAGVSQSPRYKVTKRGQDVALRCDPISGHVSLYWYRQALGQGPEFLTYFNYEAQQDKSGLPNDRFSAERPEGSISTLTIQRTEQRDSAMYRCASSPDSRAYQPQHFGDGTRLSIL.

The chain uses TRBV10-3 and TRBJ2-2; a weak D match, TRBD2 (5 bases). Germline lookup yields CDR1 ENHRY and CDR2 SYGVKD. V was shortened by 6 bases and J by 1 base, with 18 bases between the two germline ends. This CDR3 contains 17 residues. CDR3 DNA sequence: TGTGCCATCAGCCCCGGCGGGCTAGCCTTGAACACCGGGGAGCTGTTTTTT. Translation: CAISPGGLALNTGELFF.

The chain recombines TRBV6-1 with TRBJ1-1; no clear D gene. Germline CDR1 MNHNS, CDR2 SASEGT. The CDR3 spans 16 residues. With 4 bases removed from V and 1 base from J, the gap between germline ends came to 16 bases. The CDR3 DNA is TGTGCCAGCAGTGCCCCGGGCCGCCTAGGGAACACTGAAGCTTTCTTT. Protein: CASSAPGRLGNTEAFF.

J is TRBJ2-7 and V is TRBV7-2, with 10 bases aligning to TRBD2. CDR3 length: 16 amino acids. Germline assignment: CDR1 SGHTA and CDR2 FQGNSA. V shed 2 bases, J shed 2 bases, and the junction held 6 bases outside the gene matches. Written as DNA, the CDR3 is TGTGCCAGCAGCTTACTAGCGGGAGAGTTGGCCTACGAGCAGTACTTC. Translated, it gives CASSLLAGELAYEQYF. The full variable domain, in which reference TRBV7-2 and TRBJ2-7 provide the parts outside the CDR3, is GAGVSQSPSNKVTEKGKDVELRCDPISGHTALYWYRQSLGQGLEFLIYFQGNSAPDKSGLPSDRFSAERTGGSVSTLTIQRTQQEDSAVYLCASSLLAGELAYEQYFGPGTRLTVT.

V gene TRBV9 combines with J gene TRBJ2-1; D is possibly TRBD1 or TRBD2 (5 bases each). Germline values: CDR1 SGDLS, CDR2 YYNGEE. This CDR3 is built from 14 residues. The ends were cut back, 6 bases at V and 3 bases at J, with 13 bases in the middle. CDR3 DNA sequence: TGTGCCAGCAACGAGGGGAACCTCTACAATGAGCAGTTCTTC. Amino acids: CASNEGNLYNEQFF.

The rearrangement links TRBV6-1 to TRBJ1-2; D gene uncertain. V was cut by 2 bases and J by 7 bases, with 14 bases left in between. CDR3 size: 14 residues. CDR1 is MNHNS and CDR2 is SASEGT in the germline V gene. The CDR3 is CASSENGVSGGYTF. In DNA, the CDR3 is TGTGCCAGCAGTGAAAATGGGGTTTCAGGTGGCTACACCTTC.

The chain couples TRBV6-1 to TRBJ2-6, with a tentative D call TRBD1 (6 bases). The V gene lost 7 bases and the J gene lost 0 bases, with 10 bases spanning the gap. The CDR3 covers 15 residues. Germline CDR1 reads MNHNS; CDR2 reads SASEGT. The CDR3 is CASILDSSGANVLTF. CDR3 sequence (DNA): TGTGCCAGCATCTTGGACAGCTCTGGGGCCAACGTCCTGACTTTC.

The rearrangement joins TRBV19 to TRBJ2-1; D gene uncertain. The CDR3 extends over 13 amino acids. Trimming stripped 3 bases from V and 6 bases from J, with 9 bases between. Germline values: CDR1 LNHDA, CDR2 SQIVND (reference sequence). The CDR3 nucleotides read TGTGCCAGTAGTATTCGACCGGTCAATGAGCAGTTCTTC. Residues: CASSIRPVNEQFF.

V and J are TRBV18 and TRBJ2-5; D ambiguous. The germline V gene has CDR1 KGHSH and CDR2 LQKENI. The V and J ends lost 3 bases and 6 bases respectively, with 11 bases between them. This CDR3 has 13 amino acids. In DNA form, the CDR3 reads TGTGCCAGCTCACCGGTTTCTGACCAGACCCAGTACTTC. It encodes CASSPVSDQTQYF.

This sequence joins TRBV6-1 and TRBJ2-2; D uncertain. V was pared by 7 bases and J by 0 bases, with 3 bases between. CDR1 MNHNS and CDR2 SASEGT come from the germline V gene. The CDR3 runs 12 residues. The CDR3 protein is CASNPNTGELFF. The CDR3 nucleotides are TGTGCCAGCAATCCGAACACCGGGGAGCTGTTTTTT.

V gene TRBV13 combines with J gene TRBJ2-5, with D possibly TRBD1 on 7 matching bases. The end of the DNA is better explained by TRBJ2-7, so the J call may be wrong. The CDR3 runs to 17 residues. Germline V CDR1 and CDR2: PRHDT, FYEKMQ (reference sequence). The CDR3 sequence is CASSSRGRSGGRHEQYF. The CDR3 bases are TGTGCCAGCAGCTCGCGAGGGCGATCAGGGGGGCGACACGAGCAGTACTTC.